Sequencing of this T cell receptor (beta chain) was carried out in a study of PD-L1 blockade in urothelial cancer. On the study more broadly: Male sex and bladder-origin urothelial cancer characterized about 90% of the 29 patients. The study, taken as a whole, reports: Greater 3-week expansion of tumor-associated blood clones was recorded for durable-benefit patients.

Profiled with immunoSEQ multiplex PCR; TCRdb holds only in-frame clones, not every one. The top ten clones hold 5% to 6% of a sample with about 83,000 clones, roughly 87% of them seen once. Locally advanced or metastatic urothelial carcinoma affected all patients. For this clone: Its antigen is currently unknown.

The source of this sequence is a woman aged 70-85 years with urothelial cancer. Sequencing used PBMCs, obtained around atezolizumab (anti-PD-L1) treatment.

The CDR3 protein is CSVARGSETEAFF. The CDR3 DNA reads TGCAGCGTGGCCAGGGGAAGCGAGACTGAAGCTTTCTTT. The V and J genes are TRBV29-1 and TRBJ1-1, with D possibly matching TRBD1 (6 bases). Germline CDR1 and CDR2: SQVTM and ANQGSEA. The CDR3 extends over 13 amino acids. Trimming stripped 6 bases from V and 5 bases from J, with 16 bases between.